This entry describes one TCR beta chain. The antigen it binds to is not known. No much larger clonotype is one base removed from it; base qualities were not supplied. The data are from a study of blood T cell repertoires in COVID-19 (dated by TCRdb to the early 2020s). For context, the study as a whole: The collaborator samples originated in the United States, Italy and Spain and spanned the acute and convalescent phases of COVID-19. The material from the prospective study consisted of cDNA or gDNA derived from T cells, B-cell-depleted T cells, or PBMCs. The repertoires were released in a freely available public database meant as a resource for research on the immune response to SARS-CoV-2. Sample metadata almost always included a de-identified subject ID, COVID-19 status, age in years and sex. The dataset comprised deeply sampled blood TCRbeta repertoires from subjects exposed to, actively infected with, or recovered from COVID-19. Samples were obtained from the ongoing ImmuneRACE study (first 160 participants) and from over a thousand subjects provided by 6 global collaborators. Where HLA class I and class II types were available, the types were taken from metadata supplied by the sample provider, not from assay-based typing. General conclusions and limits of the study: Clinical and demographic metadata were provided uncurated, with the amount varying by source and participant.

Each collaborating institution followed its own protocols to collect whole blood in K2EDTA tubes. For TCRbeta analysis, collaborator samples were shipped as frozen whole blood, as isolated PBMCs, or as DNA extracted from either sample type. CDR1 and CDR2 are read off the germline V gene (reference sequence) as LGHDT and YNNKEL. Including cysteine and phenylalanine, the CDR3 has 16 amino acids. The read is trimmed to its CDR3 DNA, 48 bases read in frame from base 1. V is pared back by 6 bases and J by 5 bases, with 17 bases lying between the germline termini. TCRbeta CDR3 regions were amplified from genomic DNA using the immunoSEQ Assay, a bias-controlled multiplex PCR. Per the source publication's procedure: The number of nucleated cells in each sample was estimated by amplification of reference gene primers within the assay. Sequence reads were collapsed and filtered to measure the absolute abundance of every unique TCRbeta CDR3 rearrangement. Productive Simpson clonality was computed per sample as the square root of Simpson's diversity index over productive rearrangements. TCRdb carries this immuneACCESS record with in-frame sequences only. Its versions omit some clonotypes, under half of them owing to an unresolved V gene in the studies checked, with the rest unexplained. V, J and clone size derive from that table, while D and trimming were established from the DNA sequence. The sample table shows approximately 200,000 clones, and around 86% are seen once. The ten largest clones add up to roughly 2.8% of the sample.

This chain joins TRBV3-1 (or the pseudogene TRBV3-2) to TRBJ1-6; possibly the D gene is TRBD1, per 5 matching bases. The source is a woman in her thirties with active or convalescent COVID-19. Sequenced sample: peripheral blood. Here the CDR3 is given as CASSPSQDGHNSPLHF. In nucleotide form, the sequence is TGTGCCAGCAGTCCCTCACAGGACGGACATAATTCACCCCTCCACTTT.